These 13 T cell receptor beta chains were sequenced from one sample in a study of blood T cell repertoires in COVID-19. TCRdb keeps only in-frame clones here, not all; method: immunoSEQ multiplex PCR. The sample consists of about 250,000 clones, about 85% of them appearing once. Sequencing used peripheral blood. The origin of the receptors is a woman aged 60-75 years with active or convalescent COVID-19.

The chain employs TRBV5-1 and TRBJ1-2; D is unresolved. CDR3 size: 16 residues. The V gene's germline CDR1 is SGHRS and CDR2 YFSETQ. Trimming stripped 4 bases from V and 4 bases from J, with 20 bases between. CDR3 residues: CASSHPAGGLSYGYTF. The DNA of the CDR3 is TGCGCCAGCAGCCACCCCGCGGGAGGCCTCTCCTATGGCTACACCTTC.

This sequence joins TRBV13 and TRBJ2-2; D ambiguous. The germline V and J ends were trimmed by 5 bases and 4 bases, with 11 bases remaining between them. The CDR3 runs to 14 residues. The germline CDR1 and CDR2 sequences are PRHDT and FYEKMQ (reference sequence). This chain's CDR3 is CASSRVVGTGELFF. The CDR3 nucleotides are TGTGCCAGCAGCCGAGTGGTTGGCACCGGGGAGCTGTTTTTT.

V usage is TRBV7-8 and J usage is TRBJ2-7; a weak D match, TRBD2 (6 bases). V shed 3 bases and J shed 5 bases, with 20 bases lying between them. CDR3 length equals 16 residues. Looked up from germline, CDR1 is SGHVS and CDR2 is FQNEAQ. CDR3 region: CASSFRDFIGIHEQYF. The DNA for the CDR3 is TGTGCCAGCAGCTTTAGGGACTTTATCGGCATCCACGAGCAGTACTTC.

This sequence joins TRBV2 and TRBJ1-2; D is uncertain. The CDR3 covers 14 residues. V was cut by 3 bases and J by 7 bases, with 15 bases left in between. The germline CDR1 and CDR2 sequences are SNHLY and FYNNEI. The CDR3: CASSERQVIRGYTF. The CDR3 DNA reads TGTGCCAGCAGTGAGCGTCAGGTGATCCGTGGCTACACCTTC.

The rearrangement links TRBV5-1 to TRBJ2-3; D is unresolved. Trimming left V 5 bases short and J 5 bases short, with 12 bases between. The CDR3 totals 13 residues. Germline assignment: CDR1 SGHRS and CDR2 YFSETQ. The CDR3 here is CASRVIGGDTQYF. The CDR3 nucleotides read TGCGCCAGCAGAGTAATTGGCGGAGATACGCAGTATTTT.

The chain uses TRBV7-8 and TRBJ2-3; tentative D call: TRBD2 (6 bases). Trimming removed 4 bases at V and 2 bases at J, with 13 bases between. CDR3 length: 15 residues. Germline CDR1 is SGHVS and CDR2 is FQNEAQ. The CDR3 spells CASSYQRVHTDTQYF. CDR3 coding DNA: TGTGCCAGCAGCTACCAGCGGGTCCACACAGATACGCAGTATTTT.

The genes are TRBV19 and TRBJ1-3; 9 bases match TRBD1. V was clipped by 9 bases and J by 2 bases; unmatched bases: 2. Germline V gene data show CDR1 as LNHDA and CDR2 as SQIVND (reference sequence). The CDR3 sequence is 13 residues long. CDR3 loop: CASRDRAGNTIYF. The CDR3 DNA follows: TGTGCCAGCCGGGACAGGGCTGGAAACACCATATATTTT.

The chain couples TRBV7-8 to TRBJ1-4, with 7 bases lining up with TRBD1. V lost 4 bases and J lost 0; bases outside the gene matches: 5. Germline V CDR1 and CDR2: SGHVS, FQNEAQ. The CDR3 is made up of 16 amino acids. The CDR3 DNA is TGTGCCAGCAGCTCAGGACAGGTCCCAACTAATGAAAAACTGTTTTTT. Translating it yields CASSSGQVPTNEKLFF.

This chain uses TRBV2 with TRBJ2-5; D remains unclear. V was clipped by 3 bases and J by 9 bases, with 17 bases between them. CDR3 length: 14 amino acids. Germline values: CDR1 SNHLY, CDR2 FYNNEI. CDR3 bases: TGTGCCAGCAGTGATCCTCGGCGGAAATTAGCCCAGTACTTC. It is translated as CASSDPRRKLAQYF.

The chain employs TRBV5-1 and TRBJ1-4, with 10 bases that match TRBD1. This CDR3 spans 15 amino acids. The ends lost 0 bases at V and 10 bases at J; junction bases unmatched: 6. Germline CDR1 SGHRS, CDR2 YFSETQ. The DNA for the CDR3 is TGCGCCAGCAGCTTGGAGGGGACAGGGGAGGCAAAACTGTTTTTT. Translation gives CASSLEGTGEAKLFF. The full variable domain, its missing parts supplied by reference TRBV5-1 and TRBJ1-4, is KAGVTQTPRYLIKTRGQQVTLSCSPISGHRSVSWYQQTPGQGLQFLFEYFSETQRNKGNFPGRFSGRQFSNSRSEMNVSTLELGDSALYLCASSLEGTGEAKLFFGSGTQLSVL.

As concerns this clone: A single base separates this from a much larger clone, so it may be a read error. This chain links TRBV12-3 or TRBV12-4 with TRBJ1-1; D may be TRBD1 (6 bases). V was trimmed by 6 bases and J by 3 bases, leaving 11 bases between them. The CDR3 consists of 13 residues. For the CDR3, the DNA is TGTGCCAGCAGCCAAGGACAGTACACTGAAGCTTTCTTT. Amino acid sequence: CASSQGQYTEAFF.

This chain joins TRBV30 and TRBJ2-1, with TRBD2 identical over 9 bases. Germline V gene lookup returns CDR1 GTSNPN and CDR2 SVGIG (reference sequence). V lost 6 bases, J lost 7 bases, and 7 bases stayed unmatched. There are 13 residues in the CDR3. The CDR3 DNA reads TGTGCCTGCGGACTAGCGTTTGGGAATGAGCAGTTCTTC. Encoded protein: CACGLAFGNEQFF.

V gene TRBV21-1 combines with J gene TRBJ2-7; the D call in the table, TRBD2, was not verified against the DNA. TRBV21-1 corresponds to a pseudogene. This CDR3 comprises 17 residues. The CDR3 loop is CASNLKRGVPSAYEQYV. The CDR3 coding sequence is TGTGCCAGCAACCTCAAGCGGGGGGTTCCCTCAGCCTACGAGCAGTACGTC.